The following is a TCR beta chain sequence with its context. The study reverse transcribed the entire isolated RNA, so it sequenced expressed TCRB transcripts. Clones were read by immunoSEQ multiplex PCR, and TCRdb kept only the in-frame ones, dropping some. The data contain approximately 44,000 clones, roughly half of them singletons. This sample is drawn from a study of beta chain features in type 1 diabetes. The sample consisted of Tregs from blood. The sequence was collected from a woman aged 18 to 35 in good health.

The CDR3 DNA is TGTGCCAGCAGTTTCCGGACTAGGGGTGAAGCTTTCTTT. Its translation: CASSFRTRGEAFF. J is TRBJ1-1 and V is TRBV27, with D possibly being TRBD1 (5 bases). Germline V CDR1 and CDR2: MNHEY, SMNVEV (reference sequence). CDR3 length equals 13 residues. V was trimmed by 3 bases and J by 7 bases, leaving 12 bases between them.